Listed here are 8 T cell receptor beta chains from one sample, sequenced in a study of cytomegalovirus exposure and HLA in healthy donors. It was with 60 Vbeta and 13 Jbeta primers that the PCR ran. Assay used: immunoSEQ multiplex PCR; TCRdb lists only in-frame clones, some missing. The table shows 100,000 to 150,000 clones, with about 70% occurring only once. The sequenced sample was PBMCs. These receptor sequences come from a woman in her fifties or sixties in good health and CMV-seropositive.

The chain uses TRBV7-2 and TRBJ2-2; tentatively, D is TRBD1 (6 bases). CDR1 and CDR2 (germline): SGHTA, FQGNSA. The ends were cut back, 2 bases at V and 6 bases at J, with 13 bases in the middle. The CDR3 totals 15 residues. The CDR3 bases are TGTGCCAGCAGCTTAAGTTCCGGGACACCCGGGGAGCTGTTTTTT. This encodes CASSLSSGTPGELFF.

This rearrangement joins TRBV4-2 to TRBJ1-6; D is ambiguous. V was pared by 1 base and J by 5 bases, with 21 bases between. The germline V gene encodes CDR1 LGHNA and CDR2 YNFKEQ. The CDR3 has 19 amino acids. This CDR3 reads CASSQGTRGWLPDNSPLHF. For the CDR3, the DNA is TGTGCCAGCAGCCAAGGTACACGAGGGTGGCTTCCGGATAATTCACCCCTCCACTTT.

This chain connects TRBV29-1 to TRBJ2-1, with 9 bases that match TRBD2. In germline, CDR1 is SQVTM, CDR2 ANQGSEA. The CDR3 has 17 amino acids. Losses at the gene ends were 5 bases for V and 4 bases for J; bases not matched to a gene: 15. This chain's CDR3 is CSVQLAGTSIRYNEQFF. CDR3 coding DNA: TGCAGCGTTCAACTAGCGGGTACTTCAATTCGATACAATGAGCAGTTCTTC.

Here the CDR3 DNA reads TGCGCCAGCAGCATGGGCGGGGTTTCCTACGAGCAGTACTTC. Amino acid sequence: CASSMGGVSYEQYF. The V and J genes are TRBV5-1 and TRBJ2-7, with D possibly being TRBD2 (6 bases). Germline V gene sequence: CDR1 SGHRS, CDR2 YFSETQ. V gave up 4 bases and J gave up 1 base, with 12 bases separating them. The CDR3 is 14 amino acids.

This clone was counted a single time. CDR3 DNA sequence: TGTGCCAGCAGTTTTTTTCTAGCGGGATACACCGGGGAGCTGTTTTTT. This gives the protein CASSFFLAGYTGELFF. This chain joins TRBV28 and TRBJ2-2; 9 bases match TRBD2. Germline V gene lookup returns CDR1 MDHEN and CDR2 SYDVKM. The J segment lost 3 bases and the V segment lost 3 bases, leaving 5 bases of the junction unmatched. This CDR3 is built from 16 residues.

The J gene is TRBJ2-1, the V gene TRBV9, with 9 bases fitting TRBD2. The ends lost 4 bases at V and 3 bases at J; junction bases unmatched: 5. The CDR3 is made up of 15 amino acids. Germline V gives CDR1 SGDLS, CDR2 YYNGEE. CDR3 DNA sequence: TGTGCCAGCAGCCCCGAGCGGGAGGTCTACAATGAGCAGTTCTTC. Encoded protein: CASSPEREVYNEQFF.

The chain is built from TRBV5-6 and TRBJ2-3; 10 nucleotides match TRBD2. Germline CDR1 is SGHDT and CDR2 is YYEEEE. Losses at the gene ends were 3 bases for V and 13 bases for J; bases not matched to a gene: 8. The CDR3 contains 13 residues. This CDR3 is CASSSRAGGPKYF. The CDR3 DNA is TGTGCCAGCAGCTCTAGAGCGGGAGGGCCGAAGTATTTT.

The V gene is TRBV10-3, the J gene TRBJ2-7, with D possibly matching TRBD2 (6 bases). Germline CDR1 reads ENHRY; CDR2 reads SYGVKD. Trimming removed 5 bases from V and 6 bases from J, with 23 bases in between. The CDR3 consists of 16 residues. In DNA form, the CDR3 reads TGTGCCATCAGTAACCTAGTGGGGGGAGTTGGGTTCGAGCAGTACTTC. Translated, it gives CAISNLVGGVGFEQYF.